This T cell receptor (beta chain) was identified during a study of OX40 agonist ivuxolimab in advanced cancers. Background on the study: Patients receiving dose escalation had hepatocellular carcinoma, melanoma, renal cell or head and neck cancer.

There are 15 residues in the CDR3. Losses at the gene ends were 5 bases for V and 4 bases for J; bases not matched to a gene: 6. Germline CDR1 reads SGHTA; CDR2 reads FQGNSA. Profiling relied on immunoSEQ multiplex PCR, and the TCRdb table lists in-frame clones only, not all of them. The sample contains more than 11,000 clones, 77% of which appear only once. The genes are TRBV7-2 and TRBJ2-3; 10 bases match TRBD2. Sample: CD4+ or CD8+ T cells sorted from blood, taken in a trial of the OX40 agonist ivuxolimab. This receptor was obtained from an adult with an advanced solid tumor such as melanoma, head and neck, liver or kidney cancer. The CDR3 coding sequence is TGTGCCAGCAGCCCCGGGACTAGCGCACCAGATACGCAGTATTTT. Translating it yields CASSPGTSAPDTQYF.